This T cell receptor beta chain emerged from a study of shared clonotypes between healthy human individuals (dated by TCRdb to the early 2020s). For context, the study as a whole: Two women and three men aged 18 to 49 years were included in the cohort. For each donor, CD4 naive and CD4 memory were each given three plates, CD8 naive was given two plates, and CD8 memory was given one plate. To estimate repertoire size and how much clonotype sharing occurs between individuals, the study deeply sequenced the blood TCR repertoires of roughly 5 healthy adults. Different laboratories and diverse techniques were used to prepare libraries and sequence TCR repertoires, to increase sequencing depth and limit assay-specific biases. Leukapheresis yielded between about 0.85 and 10 billion PBMCs per donor. Summary of the overall study and its limitations: The small number of donors limited the genetic and exposure-history diversity represented. Pairwise subsampling indicated that sequencing depth was expected to affect the degree of clonotype sharing among donors. Across a handful of donors, approximately 5% of naive CD4, approximately 4% of naive CD8, about 2.3% of memory CD4, and approximately 0.4% of memory CD8 clonotypes were shared. Larger estimated clonotype richness was generally found for naive subsets than for memory subsets. Sampling was limited to blood, and TCR repertoires in tissue likely differ from TCR repertoires in blood. Higher generation probabilities were observed for clonotypes shared by all four sorted-subset donors than for non-shared clonotypes. Incomplete sequencing was indicated by rarefaction of sorted-subset datasets, despite the large sequencing depth.

From the cysteine up to the phenylalanine, the CDR3 has a length of 14 residues. Left in the record is the CDR3 DNA by itself, 42 bases read in frame from the first base. The germline ends are 17 bases apart after V is trimmed by 3 bases and J by 7 bases. As encoded in the germline V gene, CDR1 is SGDLS while CDR2 is YYNGEE. On this clone itself: Its antigen has not been determined. No qualities accompany the bases; no much larger clone lies one base away.

Using the deep immunoSEQ assay, multiplex PCR amplified TCR CDR3 regions from genomic DNA. Extracted genomic DNA from each cell subset was spread evenly across all wells of several immunoSEQ 96-well plates, with each plate serving as a replicate. For sorted subsets, each replicate PCR was loaded with approximately 190 ng genomic DNA, equivalent to some 27,000 T cell genomes. The purified libraries were quantified using a Qubit 3.0 fluorometer, sized with a Bioanalyzer 2100, and then quantified again using the KAPA Library Quantification kit. Each immunoSEQ 96-well plate was sequenced on its own single-read 150-cycle Illumina NextSeq 550 flow cell. The paper's data handling went like this. Because the immunoSEQ output included only junctional sequences and no quality scores, the filtering could not be the same as the filtering used for full-length reads. Sequences were annotated with PyIR, a Python wrapper for IgBLAST v1.9, and V/J genes and CDR3 were assigned using IMGT germline references. Reads were removed for weak V/J assignments (E-value above 1e-6), missing CDR3, stop codons, out-of-frame junctions, or ambiguous translated residues. V3J clonotypes were defined by identical inferred V gene, J gene, and CDR3 amino acid sequence. Percentage overlap between repertoires was computed as shared unique clonotypes divided by the size of the smaller repertoire. RTK rarefaction, the Chao1 estimator, and Recon v2.1 estimates of unobserved clonotypes were used to assess repertoire richness. OLGA was used to compute generation probabilities for all TCRbeta clonotypes that the gDNA method yielded from a few donors. TCRdb mirrors the immuneACCESS table, restricted to in-frame sequences. Some clones are absent from its copies; in checked studies, under half trace to an unresolved V gene, and the reason for the others is unknown. That table is the source of V, J and clone size, and D and trimming were worked out from the DNA. This sample gives about 2.3 million clones in total; 92% of them show up just once. 0.3% to 0.45% of the sample is held by the ten biggest clonotypes.

Healthy HIV-negative adults with no recently reported acute infections or vaccinations were included as donors. Every donor was a Caucasian adult residing in Nashville, Tennessee, USA. CD4+ T cells were enriched by magnetic negative selection; naive cells were then positively selected on CD45RA, and the negative fraction formed the memory subset. Blood was collected by leukapheresis, and PBMCs were isolated by Ficoll-Histopaque density gradient centrifugation and then cryopreserved in liquid nitrogen vapor phase. Analytical flow cytometry was used to check the purity and quantity of each magnetically sorted T cell population. Genomic DNA was isolated from every sorted fraction and measured by UV absorbance on a Nanodrop 2000c.

The chain couples TRBV9 to TRBJ2-7; no D segment can be confidently identified. This receptor was identified in a man younger than 35 in good health. Some clones in this sample may be carry-over from other donors' samples. Input material: naive CD4+ T cells from PBMCs. What the cell subset or site label conveys for this sample: CD45RA+ positively selected. The CDR3 has the sequence CASSATNSRVEQYF. The DNA sequence is given as TGTGCCAGCAGCGCCACGAATAGCCGGGTTGAGCAGTACTTC.